The next 24 T cell receptor beta chains were all read from a single sample in a study of blood T cell repertoires in COVID-19. Sequencing used immunoSEQ multiplex PCR; TCRdb keeps in-frame clones, though not all of them. The table has 150,000 to 180,000 clones, about 85% seen once. Sequencing was done on a sample of peripheral blood. All receptors come from a man aged 55 to 69 with COVID-19, enrolled during active disease.

CDR3 coding DNA: TGTGCCAGCAGCGTAGATCCAGGCGGGCTGATGGATGGCTACACCTTC. Its protein product is CASSVDPGGLMDGYTF. The chain combines TRBV9 with TRBJ1-2, with D unresolved. The germline V gene encodes CDR1 SGDLS and CDR2 YYNGEE. CDR3 length: 16 amino acids. The V end was cut by 0 bases, the J end by 6 bases, with 18 bases between.

This clone was counted ten times or more. The chain employs TRBV4-3 and TRBJ1-1, with 8 nucleotides matching TRBD1. The V segment lost 4 bases and the J segment 6 bases; nucleotides outside the gene matches: 4. This CDR3 has 13 amino acids. Germline V gene sequence: CDR1 LGHNA, CDR2 YSLEER. The CDR3 sequence: CASSPYRGAEAFF. Here the CDR3 DNA reads TGCGCCAGCAGCCCATACAGGGGGGCTGAAGCTTTCTTT.

The V gene is TRBV5-6, the J gene TRBJ1-2; D is undetermined. V lost 3 bases, J lost 4 bases, and 7 bases lay in between. The CDR3 length is 12 residues. Germline CDR1 reads SGHDT; CDR2 reads YYEEEE. The CDR3 spells CASSSTSYGYTF. The CDR3, as DNA: TGTGCCAGCAGCTCAACAAGCTATGGCTACACCTTC.

This chain uses TRBV5-1 with TRBJ2-3, with 12 bases fitting TRBD1. V shed 4 bases and J 2 bases; nucleotides not matched to a gene: 5. Germline CDR1 SGHRS, CDR2 YFSETQ. This CDR3 contains 16 residues. CDR3 sequence reads: CASSTGTGGTTDTQYF. CDR3 bases: TGCGCCAGCAGCACTGGGACAGGGGGCACCACAGATACGCAGTATTTT.

The chain has TRBV5-7 and TRBJ2-4, with a possible D match to TRBD1 (6 bases). TRBV5-7 is an open reading frame, and its role is uncertain. V was cut by 5 bases and J by 3 bases, with 21 bases left in between. This CDR3 contains 17 residues. CDR3 sequence reads: CASRPPPGVRVKNIQYF. In DNA form, the CDR3 reads TGTGCCAGCAGGCCACCTCCAGGGGTAAGGGTCAAAAACATTCAGTACTTC.

The V and J genes are TRBV7-3 and TRBJ2-1; TRBD2 might be the D (6 bases). Germline V gene data show CDR1 as SGHTA and CDR2 as FQGTGA. V was shortened by 5 bases and J by 7 bases, with 18 bases between the two germline ends. This CDR3 comprises 15 residues. CDR3 DNA: TGTGCCAGCAGCCCGAGCACCCTTGGGGGGAATGAGCAGTTCTTC. As protein: CASSPSTLGGNEQFF.

V and J are TRBV15 and TRBJ2-5; the D gene is possibly TRBD1 (5 bases). In germline, CDR1 is LNHNV, CDR2 YYDKDF (reference sequence). V lost 0 bases, J lost 3 bases, and 5 bases lay in between. The CDR3 is 13 amino acids. CDR3: CATSRDREETQYF. The DNA of the CDR3 is TGTGCCACCAGCAGAGACAGGGAAGAGACCCAGTACTTC.

This chain connects TRBV28 to TRBJ1-3; 8 nucleotides match TRBD1. The germline V gene has CDR1 MDHEN and CDR2 SYDVKM. V shed 6 bases and J 1 base; nucleotides not matched to a gene: 8. This CDR3 spans 16 amino acids. The CDR3 is CASSPPQGASGNTIYF. The CDR3 DNA sequence: TGTGCCAGCAGCCCACCCCAGGGGGCTTCTGGAAACACCATATATTTT.

This chain joins TRBV30 and TRBJ2-1; 15 bases align to TRBD2. The CDR3 is made up of 17 amino acids. V was pared by 4 bases and J by 7 bases, with 11 bases of the junction left unmatched. Germline V lookup: CDR1 GTSNPN, CDR2 SVGIG (reference sequence). DNA of the CDR3: TGTGCCTGGATGGGACTAGCGGGAGGACGGGGGCAGAATGAGCAGTTCTTC. Its protein is CAWMGLAGGRGQNEQFF.

This chain links TRBV21-1 with TRBJ1-3. TRBV21-1 is labeled a pseudogene. This CDR3 has 17 amino acids. The CDR3 region is CASSNFEATRSGNTIYF. CDR3 DNA: TGTGCCAGCAGCAATTTTGAGGCTACGAGGTCTGGAAACACCATATATTTT.

This chain joins TRBV28 and TRBJ2-1; possible D gene TRBD2, 5 bases. Trimming left V 8 bases short and J 0 bases short, with 17 bases between. Germline V CDR1 and CDR2: MDHEN, SYDVKM. The CDR3 is 16 residues long. The CDR3 nucleotides read TGTGCCAGCCGATCCCAGCAGCGGAGCTCCTACAATGAGCAGTTCTTC. Translating it yields CASRSQQRSSYNEQFF. The full variable domain, in which reference TRBV28 and TRBJ2-1 provide the parts outside the CDR3, is DVKVTQSSRYLVKRTGEKVFLECVQDMDHENMFWYRQDPGLGLRLIYFSYDVKMKEKGDIPEGYSVSREKKERFSLILESASTNQTSMYLCASRSQQRSSYNEQFFGPGTRLTVL.

V is TRBV4-1 and J is TRBJ1-1; TRBD1 matches 7 bases. This CDR3 contains 15 residues. Germline V gene data show CDR1 as MGHRA and CDR2 as YSYEKL. V trimming: 2 bases; J trimming: 2 bases; junction bases outside the gene matches: 5. The CDR3 DNA sequence: TGCGCCAGCAGCCAAACAGGGGCCCTAAACACTGAAGCTTTCTTT. Protein product: CASSQTGALNTEAFF.

With respect to this clone: Additional DNA sequences in this sample encode the identical CDR3. V gene TRBV28 combines with J gene TRBJ2-6; 8 bases agree with TRBD1. The CDR3 sequence is 17 residues long. From germline, CDR1 is MDHEN and CDR2 SYDVKM. V lost 10 bases, J lost 4 bases, and 15 bases stayed unmatched. CDR3: CATIGGQGVSGANVLTF. DNA of the CDR3: TGTGCCACCATCGGCGGACAGGGAGTCTCCGGGGCCAACGTCCTGACTTTC.

The chain is built from TRBV19 and TRBJ1-6; D uncertain. V gave up 4 bases and J gave up 4 bases, with 20 bases separating them. Germline lookup yields CDR1 LNHDA and CDR2 SQIVND (reference sequence). The CDR3 covers 18 residues. CDR3 DNA: TGTGCCAGTAGTACCACGGCCGGCAGGCGAAATTATAATTCACCCCTCCACTTT. This gives the protein CASSTTAGRRNYNSPLHF.

Only a few counts were recorded for this clone. The rearrangement links TRBV11-2 to TRBJ1-1, with 7 bases lining up with TRBD1. Trimming took 2 bases from V and 2 from J; bases not matched to a gene: 8. The CDR3 has 16 residues. Germline CDR1 SGHAT, CDR2 FQNNGV. CDR3 region: CASSLKVQGFNTEAFF. In DNA, the CDR3 is TGTGCCAGCAGCTTAAAGGTACAGGGGTTTAACACTGAAGCTTTCTTT.

CDR3: CASSQAEKLFF. The DNA for the CDR3 is TGTGCCAGCAGCCAAGCGGAAAAACTGTTTTTT. The rearrangement links TRBV3-1 (or the pseudogene TRBV3-2) to TRBJ1-4; D gene uncertain. Germline CDR1 and CDR2: LGHDT and YNNKEL (reference sequence). CDR3 length equals 11 residues. V lost 1 base and J lost 8, with 2 bases in between.

The chain is built from TRBV2 and TRBJ1-1; 10 positions agree with TRBD1. This CDR3 comprises 13 residues. Germline CDR1 and CDR2: SNHLY and FYNNEI. V was clipped by 8 bases and J by 1 base; unmatched bases: 1. In nucleotides, the CDR3 is TGTGCCAGCGGACAGGGGGGGAACACTGAAGCTTTCTTT. Amino acids: CASGQGGNTEAFF. Full variable domain (remainder filled in from reference TRBV2 and TRBJ1-1): EPEVTQTPSHQVTQMGQEVILRCVPISNHLYFYWYRQILGQKVEFLVSFYNNEISEKSEIFDDQFSVERPDGSNFTLKIRSTKLEDSAMYFCASGQGGNTEAFFGQGTRLTVV.

In its sample, this clone was seen a few times. This sequence joins TRBV3-1 (or the pseudogene TRBV3-2) and TRBJ2-7, with D unresolved. CDR3 size: 14 residues. V was shortened by 0 bases and J by 2 bases, with 8 bases between the two germline ends. CDR1 is LGHDT, CDR2 YNNKEL, per germline (reference sequence). The CDR3 region has the DNA TGTGCCAGCAGCCAAGATCCCGAGACCTACGAGCAGTACTTC. This translates into CASSQDPETYEQYF.

This clone has just a few counts. The rearrangement uses TRBV6-5 and TRBJ1-1; unclear D gene. The CDR3 loop spans 13 amino acids. Trimming took 6 bases from V and 1 from J, leaving 9 bases between them. Germline CDR1 MNHEY, CDR2 SVGAGI. The CDR3 protein is CASSNSKNTEAFF. The CDR3 DNA follows: TGTGCCAGCAGCAATAGCAAGAACACTGAAGCTTTCTTT.

DNA for the CDR3: TGTGCCAGCAGCCCCGAACAGGGGGTTCCCCATGGCTACACCTTC. Encoded protein: CASSPEQGVPHGYTF. V gene TRBV7-2 combines with J gene TRBJ1-2; 8 nucleotides align to TRBD1. This CDR3 region has 15 residues. With 5 bases clipped from V and 6 bases from J, the junction kept 11 bases outside the gene matches. CDR1 and CDR2 (germline): SGHTA, FQGNSA.

The chain joins TRBV7-3 to TRBJ1-6, with D possibly TRBD1 on 5 matching bases. Germline assignment: CDR1 SGHTA and CDR2 FQGTGA. The CDR3 is made up of 14 amino acids. V lost 2 bases and J lost 8, with 10 bases in between. CDR3 protein: CASSLGGIDSPLHF. In DNA form, the CDR3 reads TGTGCCAGCAGCTTAGGGGGGATCGATTCACCCCTCCACTTT.

The chain is built from TRBV5-4 and TRBJ1-6, with 7 positions matching TRBD1. Trimming cost V 1 base and J 8 bases; bases outside gene matches: 6. The germline CDR1 and CDR2 sequences are SGHNT and YYREEE (reference sequence). This CDR3 is 15 amino acids long. CDR3 bases: TGTGCCAGCAGCTTGAAAGGGGGCGGGTATTCACCCCTCCACTTT. It encodes CASSLKGGGYSPLHF.

This clone was found once. The chain employs TRBV24-1 and TRBJ2-1; 9 bases map to TRBD2. The J segment lost 10 bases and the V segment lost 3 bases, leaving 12 bases of the junction unmatched. CDR1 and CDR2 from the germline V gene are KGHDR and SFDVKD. This CDR3 has 16 amino acids. The CDR3 protein is CATSDVAGTSFAEQFF. CDR3 in DNA: TGTGCCACCAGTGATGTCGCCGGGACTAGCTTTGCCGAGCAGTTCTTC.

This chain connects TRBV27 to TRBJ1-1, with D perhaps TRBD1 (6 bases). Trimming removed 5 bases at V and 5 bases at J, with 18 bases between. Germline-derived CDR1 and CDR2 are MNHEY and SMNVEV (reference sequence). The CDR3 extends over 15 amino acids. The CDR3 nucleotides are TGTGCCAGCAGTCCACCTATAGGGGGAAGTACTGAAGCTTTCTTT. It is translated as CASSPPIGGSTEAFF.